Sequencing of this TCR beta chain was carried out in a study of blood T cell repertoires in COVID-19. In the original workflow: Nucleated cell number was recorded as an estimate derived from reference gene primer amplification. The protocol was immunoSEQ multiplex PCR, while the TCRdb copy is restricted to in-frame clones and leaves out a portion. The V and J calls and clone size were taken over from that table, and D and trimming were inferred from the DNA. The sample includes over 250,000 clones, 90% seen only once; the top ten take 2.6%. Trimming took 5 bases from V and 8 from J, leaving 15 bases between them. CDR1 SGHVS and CDR2 FQNEAQ come from the germline V gene. The CDR3 runs 14 residues. Clinical history reported by participants formed the basis on which cohorts were assigned. Two negative PCRs, clearance, or symptom resolution were required of recovered Cohort 3 donors.

The source is a man aged 55 to 70 who had recovered from COVID-19. The V and J genes are TRBV7-8 and TRBJ1-4; D gene uncertain. The sample consisted of PBMCs or T cells enriched from blood (not recorded which). This CDR3 reads CASSPTHRREKLFF. CDR3 DNA sequence: TGTGCCAGCAGCCCGACCCACCGGAGAGAAAAACTGTTTTTT.